This T cell receptor beta chain is from a study of CD8 T cells in ankylosing spondylitis. Germline CDR1 and CDR2: SEHNR and FQNEAQ (reference sequence). This CDR3 contains 14 residues. V dropped 2 bases and J dropped 7 bases, with 15 bases sitting between them. Quantitative 5'-RACE with molecular barcodes was used to make the TCR beta libraries. TCRdb re-called the 5' RACE reads through MiXCR, storing one row per CDR3 protein. The profile shows some 700,000 distinct CDR3 sequences, roughly 19% of them singletons. Notes on the study in general: About 8 highly homologous variants made up a TCR beta motif that seemed to typify ankylosing spondylitis blood. Relatively rare in peripheral blood, disease-linked clones were also CD8+.

Turning to this clonotype: Its specificity is not known.

The sequence was obtained from a male donor with ankylosing spondylitis. The rearrangement joins TRBV7-9 to TRBJ2-7; D remains unclear. Sequencing was performed on blood, either unsorted or a sorted T cell fraction (not recorded which). As DNA, the CDR3 is TGTGCCAGCAGCTTACAGGTGGTAGTAGGGGAGCAGTACTTC. Protein: CASSLQVVVGEQYF.